The T cell receptor (beta chain) under discussion was sequenced for a study of brain T cells in children with intractable seizures. The assay was immunoSEQ multiplex PCR, and TCRdb's table has in-frame clones only and misses some. The sample holds 340,000 or so clones, 85% to 95% seen once. Sample time point: blood from clinic visit 5 months post-surgery; TSC patient then seizure free. Germline-derived CDR1 and CDR2 are SGHRS and YFSETQ. The germline V and J ends were trimmed by 0 bases and 4 bases, with 9 bases remaining between them. The CDR3 has 14 residues. Comment on this clone: The sample contains more than one DNA sequence encoding this CDR3.

The sequencing used peripheral blood, collected 4 to 5 months after surgery. The receptor was isolated from a boy less than two years old with tuberous sclerosis and intractable seizures. This sequence joins TRBV5-1 and TRBJ2-3; D remains ambiguous. The DNA of the CDR3 is TGCGCCAGCAGCTTGGAGGCTAGTTCAGATACGCAGTATTTT. It encodes CASSLEASSDTQYF. The full variable domain, its missing parts supplied by reference TRBV5-1 and TRBJ2-3, is KAGVTQTPRYLIKTRGQQVTLSCSPISGHRSVSWYQQTPGQGLQFLFEYFSETQRNKGNFPGRFSGRQFSNSRSEMNVSTLELGDSALYLCASSLEASSDTQYFGPGTRLTVL.